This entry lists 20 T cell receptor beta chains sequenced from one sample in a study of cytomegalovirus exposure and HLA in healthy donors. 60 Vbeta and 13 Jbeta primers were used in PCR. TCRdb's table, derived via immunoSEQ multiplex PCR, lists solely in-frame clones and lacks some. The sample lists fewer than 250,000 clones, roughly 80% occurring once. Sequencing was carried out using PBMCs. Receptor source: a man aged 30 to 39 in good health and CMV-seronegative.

The DNA of the CDR3 is TGTGCCAGCAGTGAAAGAGGGTATAATTCACCCCTCCACTTT. Encoded protein: CASSERGYNSPLHF. J is TRBJ1-6 and V is TRBV2; D remains unclear. The CDR3 has 14 amino acids. V was clipped by 2 bases and J by 4 bases, with 6 bases between them. Germline V lookup: CDR1 SNHLY, CDR2 FYNNEI.

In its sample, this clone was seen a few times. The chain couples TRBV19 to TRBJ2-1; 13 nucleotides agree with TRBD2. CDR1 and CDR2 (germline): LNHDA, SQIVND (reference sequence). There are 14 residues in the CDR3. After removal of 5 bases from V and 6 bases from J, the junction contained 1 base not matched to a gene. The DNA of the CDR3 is TGTGCCAGTAGTGGACTAGCGGGGGCCAATGAGCAGTTCTTC. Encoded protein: CASSGLAGANEQFF.

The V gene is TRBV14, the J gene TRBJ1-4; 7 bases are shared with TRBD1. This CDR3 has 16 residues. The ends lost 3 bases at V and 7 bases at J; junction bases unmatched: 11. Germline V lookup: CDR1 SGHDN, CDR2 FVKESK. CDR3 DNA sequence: TGTGCCAGCAGCCAGGATGATGACAGGGATTTTGAAAAACTGTTTTTT. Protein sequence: CASSQDDDRDFEKLFF.

In DNA form, the CDR3 reads TGTGCCAGTAGTTCCAGGGGGCCTCCCTATGGCTACACCTTC. Translated, it gives CASSSRGPPYGYTF. The rearrangement links TRBV19 to TRBJ1-2; 8 positions agree with TRBD1. The germline V gene encodes CDR1 LNHDA and CDR2 SQIVND (reference sequence). V trimming: 5 bases; J trimming: 4 bases; junction bases outside the gene matches: 6. The length of the CDR3 is 14 residues.

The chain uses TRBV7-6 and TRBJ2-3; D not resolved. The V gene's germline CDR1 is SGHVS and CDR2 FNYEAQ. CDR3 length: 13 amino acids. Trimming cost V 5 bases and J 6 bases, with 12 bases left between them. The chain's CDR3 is CASSPLASDTQYF. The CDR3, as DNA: TGTGCCAGCAGCCCCTTAGCTTCTGATACGCAGTATTTT.

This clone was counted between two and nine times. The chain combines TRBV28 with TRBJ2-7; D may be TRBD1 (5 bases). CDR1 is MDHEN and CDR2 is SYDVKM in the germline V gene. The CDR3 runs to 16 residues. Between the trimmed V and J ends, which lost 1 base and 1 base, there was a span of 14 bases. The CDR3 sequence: CASSLFKVQGSYEQYF. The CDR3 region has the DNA TGTGCCAGCAGTTTATTCAAAGTTCAGGGTTCCTACGAGCAGTACTTC.

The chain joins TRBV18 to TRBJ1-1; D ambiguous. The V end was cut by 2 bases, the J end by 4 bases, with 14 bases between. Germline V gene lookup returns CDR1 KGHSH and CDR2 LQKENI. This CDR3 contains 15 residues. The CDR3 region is CASSPGRTRSTEAFF. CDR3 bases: TGTGCCAGCTCACCAGGACGGACTCGGTCCACTGAAGCTTTCTTT.

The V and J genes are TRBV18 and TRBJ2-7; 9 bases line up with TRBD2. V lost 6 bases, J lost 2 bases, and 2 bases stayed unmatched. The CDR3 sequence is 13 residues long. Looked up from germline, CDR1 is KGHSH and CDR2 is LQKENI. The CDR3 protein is CASSSGGPYEQYF. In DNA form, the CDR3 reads TGTGCCAGCTCTAGCGGGGGACCCTACGAGCAGTACTTC. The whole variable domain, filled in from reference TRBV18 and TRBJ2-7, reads NAGVMQNPRHLVRRRGQEARLRCSPMKGHSHVYWYRQLPEEGLKFMVYLQKENIIDESGMPKERFSAEFPKEGPSILRIQQVVRGDSAAYFCASSSGGPYEQYFGPGTRLTVT.

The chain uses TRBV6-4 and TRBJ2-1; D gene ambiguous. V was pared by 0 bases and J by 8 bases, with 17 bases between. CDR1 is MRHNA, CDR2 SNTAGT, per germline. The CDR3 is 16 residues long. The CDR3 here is CASSDSQFGAPDEQFF. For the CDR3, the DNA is TGTGCCAGCAGTGACTCGCAGTTCGGAGCGCCCGATGAGCAGTTCTTC.

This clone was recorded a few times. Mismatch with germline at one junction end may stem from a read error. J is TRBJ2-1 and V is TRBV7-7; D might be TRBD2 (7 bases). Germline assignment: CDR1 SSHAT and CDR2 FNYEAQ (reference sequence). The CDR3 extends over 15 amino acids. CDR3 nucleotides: TGTGCTAGCAGCTTAGAGGGGGGGTTAAACAATGAGCAGTTCTTC. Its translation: CASSLEGGLNNEQFF.

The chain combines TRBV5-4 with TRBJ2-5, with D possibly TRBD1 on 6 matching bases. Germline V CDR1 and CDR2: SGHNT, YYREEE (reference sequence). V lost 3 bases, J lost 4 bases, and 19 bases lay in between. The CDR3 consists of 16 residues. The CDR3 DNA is TGTGCCAGCAGCTCGCCAACAGGGTTAGGGGGAGAGACCCAGTACTTC. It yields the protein CASSSPTGLGGETQYF.

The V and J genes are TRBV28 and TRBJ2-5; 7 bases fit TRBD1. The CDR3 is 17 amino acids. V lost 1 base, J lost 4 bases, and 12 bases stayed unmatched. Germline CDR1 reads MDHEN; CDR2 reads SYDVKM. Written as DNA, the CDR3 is TGTGCCAGCAGTTTATCAATTAGGACAGGTTTTCGAGAGACCCAGTACTTC. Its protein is CASSLSIRTGFRETQYF.

The CDR3 DNA reads TGTGCCAGCAGCTTTCGGGGGGTTGGCACAGATACGCAGTATTTT. This sequence encodes CASSFRGVGTDTQYF. The rearrangement uses TRBV28 and TRBJ2-3, with 7 bases aligning to TRBD2. Looked up from germline, CDR1 is MDHEN and CDR2 is SYDVKM. V dropped 6 bases and J dropped 1; count of bases not matched to a gene: 7. This CDR3 has 15 residues.

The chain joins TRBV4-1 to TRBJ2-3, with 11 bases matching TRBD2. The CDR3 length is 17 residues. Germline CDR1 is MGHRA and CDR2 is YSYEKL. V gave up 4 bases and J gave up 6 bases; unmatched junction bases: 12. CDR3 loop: CASSRSVSGGASDTQYF. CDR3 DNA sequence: TGCGCCAGCAGCCGCTCTGTTAGCGGGGGGGCCTCGGATACGCAGTATTTT.

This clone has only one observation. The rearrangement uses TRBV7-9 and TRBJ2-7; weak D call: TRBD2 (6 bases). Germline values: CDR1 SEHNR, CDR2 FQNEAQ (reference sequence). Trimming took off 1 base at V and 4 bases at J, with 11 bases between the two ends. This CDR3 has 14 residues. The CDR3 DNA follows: TGTGCCAGCAGCTTAGTTACTAGCCCATACGAGCAGTACTTC. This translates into CASSLVTSPYEQYF.

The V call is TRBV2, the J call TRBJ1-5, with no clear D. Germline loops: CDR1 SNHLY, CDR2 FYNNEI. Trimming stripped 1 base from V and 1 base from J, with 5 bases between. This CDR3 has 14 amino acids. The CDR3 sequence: CASSEVQSNQPQHF. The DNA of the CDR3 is TGTGCCAGCAGTGAAGTCCAGAGCAATCAGCCCCAGCATTTT.

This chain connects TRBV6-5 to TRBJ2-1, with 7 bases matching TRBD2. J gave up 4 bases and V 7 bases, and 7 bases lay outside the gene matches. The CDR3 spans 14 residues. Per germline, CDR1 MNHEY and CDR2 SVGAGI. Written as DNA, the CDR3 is TGTGCCAGCACCGTAGCGGGTTCGTACAATGAGCAGTTCTTC. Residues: CASTVAGSYNEQFF.

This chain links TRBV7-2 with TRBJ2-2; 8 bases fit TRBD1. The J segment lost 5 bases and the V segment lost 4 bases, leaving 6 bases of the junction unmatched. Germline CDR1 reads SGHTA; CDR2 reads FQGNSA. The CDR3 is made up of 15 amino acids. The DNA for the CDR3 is TGTGCCAGCAGCTATATACAGGGGGGTACCGGGGAGCTGTTTTTT. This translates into CASSYIQGGTGELFF.

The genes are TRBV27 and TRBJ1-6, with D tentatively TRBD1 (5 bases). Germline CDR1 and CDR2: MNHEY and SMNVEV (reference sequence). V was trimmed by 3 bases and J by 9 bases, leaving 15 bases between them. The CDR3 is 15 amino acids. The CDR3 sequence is CASSFWQGRPSPLHF. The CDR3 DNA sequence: TGTGCCAGCAGTTTTTGGCAGGGAAGACCTTCACCCCTCCACTTT.

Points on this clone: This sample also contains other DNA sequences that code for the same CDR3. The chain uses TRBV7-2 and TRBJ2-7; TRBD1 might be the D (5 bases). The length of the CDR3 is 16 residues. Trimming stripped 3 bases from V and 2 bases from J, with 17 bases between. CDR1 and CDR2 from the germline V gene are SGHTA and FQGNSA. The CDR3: CASSLQDQGRPYEQYF. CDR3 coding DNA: TGTGCCAGCAGCTTGCAGGACCAGGGTAGGCCCTACGAGCAGTACTTC.